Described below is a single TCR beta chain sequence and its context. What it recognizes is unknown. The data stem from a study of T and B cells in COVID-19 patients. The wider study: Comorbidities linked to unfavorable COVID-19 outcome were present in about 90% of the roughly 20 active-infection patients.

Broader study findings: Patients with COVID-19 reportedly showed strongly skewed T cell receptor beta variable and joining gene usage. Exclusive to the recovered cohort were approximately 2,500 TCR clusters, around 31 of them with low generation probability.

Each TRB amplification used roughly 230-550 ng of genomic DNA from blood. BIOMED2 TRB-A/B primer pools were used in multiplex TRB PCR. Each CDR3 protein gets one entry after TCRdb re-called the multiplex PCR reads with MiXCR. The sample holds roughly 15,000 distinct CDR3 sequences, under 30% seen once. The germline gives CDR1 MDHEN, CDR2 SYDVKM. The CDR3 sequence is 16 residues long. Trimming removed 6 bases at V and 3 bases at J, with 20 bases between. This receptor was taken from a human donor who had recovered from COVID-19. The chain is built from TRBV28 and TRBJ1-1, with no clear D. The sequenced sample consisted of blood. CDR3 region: CASSPPSGPGDTEAFF. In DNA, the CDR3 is TGTGCCAGCAGCCCCCCATCGGGCCCTGGGGACACTGAAGCTTTCTTT.